Following are 15 T cell receptor beta chains from one sample sequenced in a study of control samples from healthy donors and cancer patients. Profiling relied on immunoSEQ multiplex PCR, and the TCRdb table lists in-frame clones only, not all of them. The table has approximately 37,000 clones, 80% to 95% seen once; the top ten hold about 3.5%. Material: blood. The receptors come from a woman aged 45-65 years in good health.

The chain is built from TRBV12-3 or TRBV12-4 and TRBJ2-7; D is undetermined. Between the trimmed V and J ends, which lost 8 bases and 6 bases, there was a span of 11 bases. The CDR3 length is 11 residues. CDR3 amino acids: CASGSKGEQYF. CDR3 bases: TGTGCCAGCGGATCGAAGGGCGAGCAGTACTTC.

The CDR3 is CASSVVVGTEAFF. As DNA, the CDR3 is TGTGCCAGCAGCGTAGTGGTGGGCACTGAAGCTTTCTTT. This chain uses TRBV9 with TRBJ1-1; D is unclear. The CDR3 contains 13 residues. CDR1 is SGDLS and CDR2 is YYNGEE in the germline V gene. V dropped 0 bases and J dropped 4 bases, with 7 bases sitting between them.

The rearrangement uses TRBV19 and TRBJ1-2; D unresolved. This CDR3 comprises 15 residues. Trimming stripped 4 bases from V and 8 bases from J, with 20 bases between. Germline CDR1 LNHDA, CDR2 SQIVND (reference sequence). The CDR3 DNA reads TGTGCCAGTAGTACACTTCCTCTGGGAATTGGGGGCTACACCTTC. It yields the protein CASSTLPLGIGGYTF.

This rearrangement joins TRBV6-5 to TRBJ2-7; D uncertain. V shed 5 bases and J shed 7 bases, with 9 bases lying between them. CDR1 is MNHEY and CDR2 is SVGAGI in the germline V gene. The CDR3 has 11 residues. This CDR3 is CASSNLREQYF. The CDR3 coding sequence is TGTGCCAGCAGTAACCTAAGGGAGCAGTACTTC.

V is TRBV19 and J is TRBJ2-5; TRBD2 matches at 9 bases. V was clipped by 5 bases and J by 5 bases; unmatched bases: 6. The CDR3 is 14 residues long. Germline V lookup: CDR1 LNHDA, CDR2 SQIVND (reference sequence). CDR3: CASSRVTSGETQYF. The CDR3 region has the DNA TGTGCCAGTAGTCGGGTGACTAGCGGTGAGACCCAGTACTTC.

This clone was observed once. The chain has TRBV5-4 and TRBJ2-7; a possible D gene is TRBD2 (7 bases). Germline V CDR1 and CDR2: SGHNT, YYREEE (reference sequence). This CDR3 region has 14 residues. Trimming left V 0 bases short and J 2 bases short, with 9 bases between. The CDR3, as DNA: TGTGCCAGCAGCTTGGAGGGGGGGCCCTACGAGCAGTACTTC. This encodes CASSLEGGPYEQYF.

The V call is TRBV28, the J call TRBJ1-2, with D possibly being TRBD1 (5 bases). This CDR3 is 10 amino acids long. Trimming cost V 8 bases and J 8 bases, with 9 bases left between them. CDR1 and CDR2 (germline): MDHEN, SYDVKM. The CDR3 sequence is CASQGEGYTF. The CDR3 bases are TGTGCCAGCCAGGGAGAGGGCTACACCTTC.

The chain has TRBV7-8 and TRBJ1-2; D gene ambiguous. The germline V and J ends were trimmed by 0 bases and 8 bases, with 16 bases remaining between them. The germline V gene has CDR1 SGHVS and CDR2 FQNEAQ. The CDR3 is 15 residues long. In nucleotides, the CDR3 is TGTGCCAGCAGCTTAGCGCGGGGATCGGGTTACGGCTACACCTTC. This encodes CASSLARGSGYGYTF.

The chain carries TRBV7-7 and TRBJ2-3; TRBD2 matches at 14 bases. V gave up 5 bases and J gave up 4 bases; unmatched junction bases: 5. This CDR3 comprises 16 residues. The germline V gene has CDR1 SSHAT and CDR2 FNYEAQ (reference sequence). CDR3 in amino acids: CASSPGTSGGPDTQYF. DNA for the CDR3: TGTGCCAGCAGCCCAGGGACTAGCGGGGGACCAGATACGCAGTATTTT. Supplemented by reference TRBV7-7 and TRBJ2-3, the full variable domain reads GAGVSQSPRYKVTKRGQDVTLRCDPISSHATLYWYQQALGQGPEFLTYFNYEAQPDKSGLPSDRFSAERPEGSISTLTIQRTEQRDSAMYRCASSPGTSGGPDTQYFGPGTRLTVL.

The chain links TRBV6-6 to TRBJ1-4; D unclear. CDR1 and CDR2 (germline): MNHNY, SVGAGI (reference sequence). There are 16 residues in the CDR3. V lost 0 bases and J 4 bases, leaving 12 bases between the germline ends. The CDR3 DNA follows: TGTGCCAGCAGTTACTCGAGCCGGGCGTATAATGAAAAACTGTTTTTT. It codes for CASSYSSRAYNEKLFF.

This sequence joins TRBV5-6 and TRBJ2-5, with D uncertain. The CDR3 totals 14 residues. Germline lookup yields CDR1 SGHDT and CDR2 YYEEEE. Trimming took off 3 bases at V and 3 bases at J, with 12 bases between the two ends. In nucleotides, the CDR3 is TGTGCCAGCAGCTCGGTCGGGCAGGAAGAGACCCAGTACTTC. This encodes CASSSVGQEETQYF.

On this clone: The sample contains more than one DNA sequence encoding this CDR3. In nucleotides, the CDR3 is TGTGCCAGCAGCGAGGGACAGGGGGGGGGCTACACCTTC. It encodes CASSEGQGGGYTF. The rearrangement joins TRBV7-3 to TRBJ1-2, with 11 nucleotides matching TRBD1. V trimming: 5 bases; J trimming: 8 bases; junction bases outside the gene matches: 4. CDR3 size: 13 residues. Germline CDR1 and CDR2: SGHTA and FQGTGA.

The chain joins TRBV21-1 to TRBJ1-3. TRBV21-1 is assigned pseudogene status. The CDR3 is 14 residues long. CDR3 sequence reads: CASSKSQQGNTIYF. CDR3 sequence (DNA): TGTGCCAGCAGCAAATCTCAGCAAGGAAACACCATATATTTT.

The V and J genes are TRBV6-5 and TRBJ1-1; D call uncertain. This CDR3 is built from 13 residues. V was trimmed by 6 bases and J by 0 bases, leaving 8 bases between them. CDR1 and CDR2 from the germline V gene are MNHEY and SVGAGI. The CDR3 loop reads CASRLDLNTEAFF. CDR3 DNA: TGTGCCAGCAGACTGGACCTGAACACTGAAGCTTTCTTT.

The rearrangement uses TRBV18 and TRBJ2-3; TRBD2 agrees at 11 bases. V shed 2 bases, J shed 0 bases, and the junction held 1 base outside the gene matches. Germline V CDR1 and CDR2: KGHSH, LQKENI. CDR3 length: 16 residues. DNA for the CDR3: TGTGCCAGCTCACCAGCTAGCGGGGGGAGCACAGATACGCAGTATTTT. This sequence encodes CASSPASGGSTDTQYF.